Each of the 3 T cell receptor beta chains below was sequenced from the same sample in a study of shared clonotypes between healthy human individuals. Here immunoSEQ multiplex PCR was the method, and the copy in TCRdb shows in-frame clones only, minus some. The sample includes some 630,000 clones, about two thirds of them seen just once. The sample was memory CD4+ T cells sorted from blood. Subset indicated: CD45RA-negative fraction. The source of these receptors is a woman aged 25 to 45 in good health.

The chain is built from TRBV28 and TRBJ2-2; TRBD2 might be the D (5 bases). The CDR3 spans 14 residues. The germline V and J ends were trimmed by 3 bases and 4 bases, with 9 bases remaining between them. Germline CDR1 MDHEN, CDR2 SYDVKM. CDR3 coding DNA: TGTGCCAGCAGTTTTTCGGGGTTCACCGGGGAGCTGTTTTTT. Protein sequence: CASSFSGFTGELFF. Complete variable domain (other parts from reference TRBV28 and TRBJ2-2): DVKVTQSSRYLVKRTGEKVFLECVQDMDHENMFWYRQDPGLGLRLIYFSYDVKMKEKGDIPEGYSVSREKKERFSLILESASTNQTSMYLCASSFSGFTGELFFGEGSRLTVL.

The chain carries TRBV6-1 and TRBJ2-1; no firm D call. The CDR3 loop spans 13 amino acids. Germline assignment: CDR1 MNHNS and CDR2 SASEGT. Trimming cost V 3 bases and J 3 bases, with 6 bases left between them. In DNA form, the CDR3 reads TGTGCCAGCAGTGAGAATAGCTACAATGAGCAGTTCTTC. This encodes CASSENSYNEQFF.

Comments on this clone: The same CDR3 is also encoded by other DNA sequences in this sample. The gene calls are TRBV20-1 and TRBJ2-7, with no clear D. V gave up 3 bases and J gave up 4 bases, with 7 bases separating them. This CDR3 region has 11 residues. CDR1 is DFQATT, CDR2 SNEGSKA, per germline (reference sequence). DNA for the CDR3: TGCAGTGCTAGCACAGCTTACGAGCAGTACTTC. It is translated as CSASTAYEQYF.